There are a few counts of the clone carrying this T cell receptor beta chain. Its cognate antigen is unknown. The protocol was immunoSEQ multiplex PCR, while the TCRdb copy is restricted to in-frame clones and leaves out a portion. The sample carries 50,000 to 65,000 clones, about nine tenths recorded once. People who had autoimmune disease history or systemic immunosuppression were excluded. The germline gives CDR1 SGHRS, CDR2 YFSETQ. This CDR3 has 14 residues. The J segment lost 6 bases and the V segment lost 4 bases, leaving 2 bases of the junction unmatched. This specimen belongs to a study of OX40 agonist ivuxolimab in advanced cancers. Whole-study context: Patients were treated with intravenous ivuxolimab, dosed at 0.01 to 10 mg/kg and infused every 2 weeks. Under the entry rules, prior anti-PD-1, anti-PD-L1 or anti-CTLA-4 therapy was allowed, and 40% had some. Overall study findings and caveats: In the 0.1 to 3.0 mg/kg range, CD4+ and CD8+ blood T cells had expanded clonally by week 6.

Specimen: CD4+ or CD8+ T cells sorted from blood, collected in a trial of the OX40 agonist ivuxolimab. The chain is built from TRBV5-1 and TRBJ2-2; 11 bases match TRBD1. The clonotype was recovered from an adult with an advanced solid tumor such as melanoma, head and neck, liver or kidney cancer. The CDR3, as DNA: TGCGCCAGCAGCGGGGACAGGGGGTCCGGGGAGCTGTTTTTT. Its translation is CASSGDRGSGELFF. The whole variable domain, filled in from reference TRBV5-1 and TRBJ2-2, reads KAGVTQTPRYLIKTRGQQVTLSCSPISGHRSVSWYQQTPGQGLQFLFEYFSETQRNKGNFPGRFSGRQFSNSRSEMNVSTLELGDSALYLCASSGDRGSGELFFGEGSRLTVL.